The TCR beta chain described here comes from a study of CD8+ T cells in alopecia areata. Study conclusions and caveats: Throughout tofacitinib, many expanded lesional clones continued to persist in scalp and blood.

As for treatment: oral pan-JAK inhibitor, 5-10 mg twice daily. Peripheral blood samples and lesional scalp punch biopsies were obtained from alopecia areata patients. Investigators isolated RNA and reverse transcribed it into cDNA to act as the sequencing template. Repertoires were generated with immunoSEQ multiplex PCR, while TCRdb's copy carries only in-frame clones and drops some. The sample lists a few hundred thousand clones, just over 65% occurring once. As regards this clone: The antigen remains unidentified.

The receptor was derived from a human donor with alopecia areata. Source: CD4+ T cells sorted from blood, taken at approximately week 45, from a patient treated with tofacitinib.

CDR3 sequence: CASSERGQGTGANVLTF. CDR3 DNA: TGCGCCAGCAGTGAGCGGGGGCAGGGGACTGGGGCCAACGTCCTGACTTTC. This chain joins TRBV10-2 and TRBJ2-6, with D perhaps given as TRBD1 or TRBD2 (6 bases each). The CDR3 extends over 17 amino acids. The V gene lost 2 bases and the J gene lost 2 bases, with 13 bases spanning the gap. Germline V gives CDR1 WSHSY, CDR2 SAAADI.